The 5 T cell receptor beta chains in this list originate from one sample, sequenced in a study of blood T cell dynamics during melanoma immunotherapy. Data came from immunoSEQ multiplex PCR; TCRdb stores just in-frame clones and leaves some out. This sample has roughly 6,000 clones, with approximately 85% found just once. Time point specified: pre-treatment baseline. The material sequenced was blood, taken from a patient treated with checkpoint blockade. The receptors originated from a human donor with melanoma.

This chain links TRBV11-1 with TRBJ1-2; TRBD1 agrees at 9 bases. Germline V gives CDR1 SGHAT, CDR2 FQDESV (reference sequence). V lost 7 bases to trimming and J lost 4 bases; unmatched junction nucleotides: 16. CDR3 length equals 17 residues. CDR3 coding DNA: TGTGCCAGCACCACCGCCCGGACAGGGGATCTCACCTATGGCTACACCTTC. Amino acids: CASTTARTGDLTYGYTF.

J is TRBJ1-2 and V is TRBV5-1; possible D gene TRBD1, 5 bases. V dropped 0 bases and J dropped 6 bases, with 15 bases sitting between them. The CDR3 is 15 residues long. CDR1 SGHRS and CDR2 YFSETQ come from the germline V gene. CDR3 bases: TGCGCCAGCAGCTTGGAGGACATCACTCGGAATGGCTACACCTTC. Encoded protein: CASSLEDITRNGYTF. The full variable domain, rest sourced from reference TRBV5-1 and TRBJ1-2, is KAGVTQTPRYLIKTRGQQVTLSCSPISGHRSVSWYQQTPGQGLQFLFEYFSETQRNKGNFPGRFSGRQFSNSRSEMNVSTLELGDSALYLCASSLEDITRNGYTFGSGTRLTVV.

This clone appeared a single time. This chain links TRBV4-1 with TRBJ1-3; D might be TRBD1 (5 bases). The V end lost 3 bases, the J end lost 2 bases, and 20 bases lay between the germline ends. This CDR3 spans 18 amino acids. Per germline, CDR1 MGHRA and CDR2 YSYEKL. The CDR3 is CASSQDPAGTLAGNTIYF. The CDR3 region has the DNA TGCGCCAGCAGCCAGGATCCGGCAGGGACTTTAGCTGGAAACACCATATATTTT.

The rearrangement uses TRBV2 and TRBJ2-3; no firm D call. V lost 6 bases, J lost 2 bases, and 12 bases lay in between. Germline loops: CDR1 SNHLY, CDR2 FYNNEI. The CDR3 contains 14 residues. Here the CDR3 DNA reads TGTGCCAGCAGGTCAGCTGTTATCACAGATACGCAGTATTTT. It codes for CASRSAVITDTQYF.

V is TRBV4-3 and J is TRBJ2-5; TRBD1 matches 7 bases. Germline V gene lookup returns CDR1 LGHNA and CDR2 YSLEER. V lost 5 bases and J lost 3; bases outside the gene matches: 6. The CDR3 is 14 residues long. CDR3 in DNA: TGCGCCAGCAGCAGGGGCAGGGGGAAAGAGACCCAGTACTTC. Translation: CASSRGRGKETQYF.